These T cell receptor beta chains were read from a single sample in a study of T cells in localized non-small cell lung cancer. Measured with immunoSEQ multiplex PCR; TCRdb has only the in-frame clones, and not every one. The data hold 48,000 or so clones, with about nine tenths observed a single time. The sample here was peripheral blood, taken before any cancer treatment. These receptors came from an older male donor with stage III squamous cell lung carcinoma. Both conserved end residues are part of each CDR3. D genes are given only for firm matches. Not all rows give a size; the values are once, few, many and, for expanded clones, a class.

CDR3 DNA,CDR3 protein,D gene,V gene,clone size,J gene
TGTGCCAGCAGCCAATATTCCGGGATAGGCGATGTCGAGCAGTACTTC,CASSQYSGIGDVEQYF,NA,TRBV4-2,NA,TRBJ2-7
TGTGCCAGCAGGAGGGTGGAGGGATCCCACAATGAGCAGTTCTTC,CASRRVEGSHNEQFF,NA,TRBV2,NA,TRBJ2-1
TGTGCCAGCTCACCATCACAGGGGTCCTACGAGCAGTACTTC,CASSPSQGSYEQYF,TRBD1,TRBV18,NA,TRBJ2-7
TGTGCCAGCAGCCAGAGGTACGAGCAGTACTTC,CASSQRYEQYF,NA,TRBV7-2,NA,TRBJ2-7
TGTGCCAGCATTAATCCCGGGGGAGGAAACACCATATATTTT,CASINPGGGNTIYF,NA,TRBV6-6,NA,TRBJ1-3
TGTGCCAGTAGTATAGAATCAAGTGGCTTTGGCTACACCTTC,CASSIESSGFGYTF,NA,TRBV19,NA,TRBJ1-2
TGTGCCAGCAGCCACGCTGGTCCGGGGGCAAAATACGAGCAGTACTTC,CASSHAGPGAKYEQYF,NA,TRBV4-2,NA,TRBJ2-7
TGTGCCAGCAGCCGTTCAGGACTGGGTCTTACAGAGACCCAGTACTTC,CASSRSGLGLTETQYF,NA,TRBV11-2,NA,TRBJ2-5
TGTGCCAGCGCGGGACACAGAACCGCAACTAATGAAAAACTGTTTTTT,CASAGHRTATNEKLFF,NA,TRBV14,NA,TRBJ1-4
TGCGCCAGCAGCCAAGCTCTCGGGTTCTTGGGCGGGGAGCTGTTTTTT,CASSQALGFLGGELFF,NA,TRBV4-1,few,TRBJ2-2
TGTGCCAGTAGCGTGATCGGAGGGGGCACAGATACGCAGTATTTT,CASSVIGGGTDTQYF,NA,TRBV19,NA,TRBJ2-3
TGTGCCAGCAGCTTTTTTTTAGGGAGGGCCACCGGGGAGCTGTTTTTT,CASSFFLGRATGELFF,TRBD2,TRBV7-9,NA,TRBJ2-2
TGTGCCAGTAATCGGAGGCAGCAGAACACTGAAGCTTTCTTT,CASNRRQQNTEAFF,NA,TRBV19,NA,TRBJ1-1
TGTGCCAGCAGCTTACTACAGGGAAGGGTGAGAGATACGCAGTATTTT,CASSLLQGRVRDTQYF,NA,TRBV7-9,NA,TRBJ2-3
TGTGCCAGCAGCCTCAGCGGGATGAGCACAGATACGCAGTATTTT,CASSLSGMSTDTQYF,TRBD2,TRBV9,NA,TRBJ2-3
TGCGCCACCGGTATGGTTCCCCCCGGGGAGCTGTTTTTT,CATGMVPPGELFF,NA,TRBV5-1,NA,TRBJ2-2
TGTGCCAGTCAACCCACAGGGGTCTTGGGCAATGAGCAGTTCTTC,CASQPTGVLGNEQFF,TRBD1,TRBV19,NA,TRBJ2-1